This T cell receptor beta chain was recovered during a study of control samples from healthy donors and cancer patients. V was shortened by 2 bases and J by 2 bases, with 10 bases between the two germline ends. The CDR3 length is 14 residues. Germline-derived CDR1 and CDR2 are SNHLY and FYNNEI. The repertoire was sequenced with immunoSEQ multiplex PCR; TCRdb's copy has only in-frame clones and lacks some. The sample yields around 110,000 clones, about 94% seen once. The chain recombines TRBV2 with TRBJ2-7; D is uncertain. Sequenced: blood. This sequence originates from a man younger than 40 in good health. Here the CDR3 reads CASSEWFSPYEQYF. In nucleotides, the CDR3 is TGTGCCAGCAGTGAATGGTTCAGCCCCTACGAGCAGTACTTC.